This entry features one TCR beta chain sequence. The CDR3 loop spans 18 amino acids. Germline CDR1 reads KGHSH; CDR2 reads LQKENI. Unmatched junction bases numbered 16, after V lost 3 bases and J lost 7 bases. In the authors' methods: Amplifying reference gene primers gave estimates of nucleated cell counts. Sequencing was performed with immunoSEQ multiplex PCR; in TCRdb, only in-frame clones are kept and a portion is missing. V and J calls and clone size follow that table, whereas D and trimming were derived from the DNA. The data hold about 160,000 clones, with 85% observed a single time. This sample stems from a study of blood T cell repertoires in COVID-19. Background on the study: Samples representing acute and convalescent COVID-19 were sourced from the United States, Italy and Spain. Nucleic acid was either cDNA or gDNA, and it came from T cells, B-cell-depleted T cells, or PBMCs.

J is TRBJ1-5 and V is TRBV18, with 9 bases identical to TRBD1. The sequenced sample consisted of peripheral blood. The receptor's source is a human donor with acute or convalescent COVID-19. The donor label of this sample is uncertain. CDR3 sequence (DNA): TGTGCCAGCTCACCTACCCTCTCCCCGACAGGGGGAGGACAGCCCCAGCATTTT. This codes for CASSPTLSPTGGGQPQHF.